This T cell receptor beta chain was identified during a study of T-cell memory formation after mild COVID-19. A single record per CDR3 protein comes from TCRdb applying MiXCR to the 5' RACE reads. In the table there are fewer than 350,000 distinct CDR3 sequences, approximately 15% of which are singletons. This CDR3 is built from 15 residues. The V gene's germline CDR1 is SGHTA and CDR2 FQGNSA. V shed 5 bases and J shed 4 bases, with 16 bases lying between them. Sequences were obtained from PBMCs or a T cell subset sorted from them (not recorded which). V and J are TRBV7-2 and TRBJ2-3; D is possibly TRBD1 or TRBD2 (5 bases each). This TCR derives from a man aged 18-30 years who had mild COVID-19 (a few samples of this study predate the infection). Cell type and time point are not known. The CDR3 loop reads CASSAQGMRADTQYF. CDR3 in DNA: TGTGCCAGCAGCGCCCAGGGTATGAGGGCAGATACGCAGTATTTT.